This T cell receptor beta chain was recovered during a study of CD8+CD57+ T cells in acquired aplastic anemia. At the level of the study: The mean DNA yield obtained from sorted CD4+ and CD8+ cells came to 3 to 3.5 ug.

Patients sequenced had flow cytometry evidence of CD8+CD57+ cell expansion. The TCR beta profiling, which covered VDJ combination and CDR3 sequence, was carried out using genomic DNA as the template. A single record per CDR3 protein comes from TCRdb applying MiXCR to the reads. Of 150,000 to 200,000 distinct CDR3 sequences listed, more than 45% are singletons. The V end was cut by 0 bases, the J end by 0 bases, with 12 bases between. CDR1 LNHDA and CDR2 SQIVND come from the germline V gene (reference sequence). This CDR3 is built from 17 residues. The sequence came from a human donor with aplastic anemia. The chain joins TRBV19 to TRBJ2-4; D gene unclear. Sequencing was performed on sorted CD4+, CD8+, or CD8+CD57+ T cells (not recorded which) from PBMCs. CDR3 residues: CASSIDLGTLAKNIQYF. Here the CDR3 DNA reads TGTGCCAGTAGTATAGATCTAGGTACCCTAGCCAAAAACATTCAGTACTTC.